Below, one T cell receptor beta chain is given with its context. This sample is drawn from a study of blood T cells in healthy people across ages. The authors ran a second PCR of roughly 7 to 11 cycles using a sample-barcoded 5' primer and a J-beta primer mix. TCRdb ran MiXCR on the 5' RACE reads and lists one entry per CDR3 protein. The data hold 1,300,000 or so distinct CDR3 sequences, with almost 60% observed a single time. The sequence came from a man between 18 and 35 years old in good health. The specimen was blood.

CDR3 in DNA: TGTGCCATCAGTGATGAGTCTAGCGGGATCAATGAGCAGTTCTTC. It yields the protein CAISDESSGINEQFF. The chain combines TRBV10-3 with TRBJ2-1, with 9 nucleotides matching TRBD2. The CDR3 has 15 amino acids. Trimming at V came to 3 bases and at J to 6 bases, leaving 6 bases not matched to a gene. The germline gives CDR1 ENHRY, CDR2 SYGVKD.